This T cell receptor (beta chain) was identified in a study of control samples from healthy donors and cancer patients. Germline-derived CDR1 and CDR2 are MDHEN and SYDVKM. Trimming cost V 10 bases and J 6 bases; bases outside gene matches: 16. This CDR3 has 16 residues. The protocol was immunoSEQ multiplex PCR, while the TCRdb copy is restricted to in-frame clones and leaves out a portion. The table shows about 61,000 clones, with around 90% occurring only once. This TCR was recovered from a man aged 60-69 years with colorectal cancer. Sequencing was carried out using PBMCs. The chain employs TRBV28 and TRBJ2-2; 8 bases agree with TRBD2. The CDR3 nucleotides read TGTGCCATTCCAGCTGGTGGGGGGACTAGTCCCGGGGAGCTGTTTTTT. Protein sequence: CAIPAGGGTSPGELFF.